The sequence of this T cell receptor beta chain was determined in a study of T cell clonality in common variable immunodeficiency. Study-wide results and caveats: Compared with controls, CVID subjects had fewer shared TCRbeta clones.

The trim removed 5 bases at V and 5 bases at J, leaving 13 bases unmatched. Germline values: CDR1 SGHVS, CDR2 FQNEAQ. The CDR3 has 16 amino acids. Blood samples were heparinized, about 4.5 to 9 ml per donor. This clone was seen a few times. The antigen is unknown. The CDR3 extends 3 residues past the end of the read, so its final part is completed from the germline J gene. TCRdb keeps only in-frame clones here, not all; method: immunoSEQ multiplex PCR. This sample carries approximately 44,000 clones, none of them present only once. This sequence was found in a person aged 18-70 years in good health. J is TRBJ2-7 and V is TRBV7-8, with 9 bases matching TRBD2. Sequenced: peripheral blood mononuclear cells. Incomplete CDR3 DNA: TGTGCCAGCAGCGCAACGCGAGCGGGAGGAGGCCACGAG. It specifies CASSATRAGGGHE. From start to end, the CDR3 is CASSATRAGGGHEQYF.